This is a list of T cell receptor beta chains from one sample in a study of stem cell transplantation in POMP-related autoinflammatory disease. Generated by immunoSEQ multiplex PCR, the TCRdb table keeps only in-frame clones and is missing some. The data hold some 69,000 clones, with more than 75% observed a single time. This specimen consisted of CD4+ T cells from PBMCs, obtained after stem cell transplantation. The receptors here all came from a human patient with POMP-related autoinflammation and immune dysregulation (PRAID). Part of the T cells may come from the graft donor. The CDR3 runs from the conserved cysteine through the conserved F or W. Fields, in order: CDR3 length, clone size, D gene, V gene, J gene, CDR3 DNA, CDR3 protein. The D gene is left open where the match is weak. Not every row has a clone size; where given, it reads once, few, many or a size class.

CDR3 length: 16
clone size: NA
D gene: TRBD1
V gene: TRBV7-9
J gene: TRBJ2-3
CDR3 DNA: TGTGCCAGCAGTCGTCCCAGGACAGGGGCCGCAGATACGCAGTATTTT
CDR3 protein: CASSRPRTGAADTQYF

CDR3 length: 12
clone size: NA
D gene: NA
V gene: TRBV6-5
J gene: TRBJ1-5
CDR3 DNA: TGTGCCAGCACTAATTCGGATCAGCCCCAGCATTTT
CDR3 protein: CASTNSDQPQHF

CDR3 length: 16
clone size: once
D gene: NA
V gene: TRBV21-1
J gene: TRBJ1-1
CDR3 DNA: TGTGCCAGCAGCAAAGAGAAGGGCCCTAATGACACTGAAGCTTTCTTT
CDR3 protein: CASSKEKGPNDTEAFF

CDR3 length: 14
clone size: NA
D gene: TRBD1
V gene: TRBV18
J gene: TRBJ2-7
CDR3 DNA: TGTGCCAGCTCACGGGACAGCGGTTCCTACGAGCAGTACTTC
CDR3 protein: CASSRDSGSYEQYF

CDR3 length: 15
clone size: few
D gene: NA
V gene: TRBV5-4
J gene: TRBJ1-3
CDR3 DNA: TGTGCCAGCAGCTTGGAGACGGTCTCTGGAAACACCATATATTTT
CDR3 protein: CASSLETVSGNTIYF

CDR3 length: 16
clone size: once
D gene: NA
V gene: TRBV24-1
J gene: TRBJ2-3
CDR3 DNA: TGTGCCACCAGTGATTTGGTTACGGGGAACACAGATACGCAGTATTTT
CDR3 protein: CATSDLVTGNTDTQYF

CDR3 length: 17
clone size: NA
D gene: NA
V gene: TRBV5-4
J gene: TRBJ2-1
CDR3 DNA: TGTGCCAGCAGCTTGGGACGCCGGGACGCTAGATACAATGAGCAGTTCTTC
CDR3 protein: CASSLGRRDARYNEQFF

CDR3 length: 16
clone size: NA
D gene: TRBD2
V gene: TRBV29-1
J gene: TRBJ2-3
CDR3 DNA: TGCAGCGTTGAGGGACTAGCGGGAGGGCGTGGAGATACGCAGTATTTT
CDR3 protein: CSVEGLAGGRGDTQYF

CDR3 length: 15
clone size: NA
D gene: TRBD2
V gene: TRBV5-1
J gene: TRBJ2-1
CDR3 DNA: TGCGCCAGCAGCGATACTAGCGGGAGGTCCAATGAGCAGTTCTTC
CDR3 protein: CASSDTSGRSNEQFF

CDR3 length: 14
clone size: NA
D gene: NA
V gene: TRBV2
J gene: TRBJ1-5
CDR3 DNA: TGTGCCAGCAGTGAAGGGATCTGGGCCCCGACCCAGCATTTT
CDR3 protein: CASSEGIWAPTQHF

CDR3 length: 13
clone size: NA
D gene: NA
V gene: TRBV7-3
J gene: TRBJ2-5
CDR3 DNA: TGTGCCAGCAGCTTCTCTAGGCAAGAGACCCAGTACTTC
CDR3 protein: CASSFSRQETQYF

CDR3 length: 15
clone size: NA
D gene: TRBD1
V gene: TRBV2
J gene: TRBJ1-6
CDR3 DNA: TGTGCCAGCAGTTTGGGACAGGGCGAAAATTCACCCCTCCACTTT
CDR3 protein: CASSLGQGENSPLHF

CDR3 length: 13
clone size: NA
D gene: NA
V gene: TRBV28
J gene: TRBJ1-2
CDR3 DNA: TGTGCCATCCAACCCCTGGGGCCCTACGCGGGAACCTTC
CDR3 protein: CAIQPLGPYAGTF

CDR3 length: 16
clone size: once
D gene: NA
V gene: TRBV7-9
J gene: TRBJ1-4
CDR3 DNA: TGTGCCAGCAGCCCTAGCGGGGAGACCTATAATGAAAAACTGTTTTTT
CDR3 protein: CASSPSGETYNEKLFF

CDR3 length: 12
clone size: NA
D gene: TRBD1
V gene: TRBV12-3/TRBV12-4
J gene: TRBJ1-2
CDR3 DNA: TGTGCCAGCTGGAGACAGGGGAACGGCTACACCTTC
CDR3 protein: CASWRQGNGYTF

CDR3 length: 16
clone size: NA
D gene: TRBD1
V gene: TRBV28
J gene: TRBJ1-5
CDR3 DNA: TGTGCCAGCAACGTCCTCGGACAGGGAGCGGGTCAGCCCCAGCATTTT
CDR3 protein: CASNVLGQGAGQPQHF

CDR3 length: 14
clone size: NA
D gene: NA
V gene: TRBV30
J gene: TRBJ2-5
CDR3 DNA: TGTGCCTGGAGTGTAATCAGGGACCAAGAGACCCAGTACTTC
CDR3 protein: CAWSVIRDQETQYF

CDR3 length: 16
clone size: NA
D gene: NA
V gene: TRBV18
J gene: TRBJ1-6
CDR3 DNA: TGTGCCAGCTCACCAACCTGGATGAGTCATAATTCACCCCTCCACTTT
CDR3 protein: CASSPTWMSHNSPLHF

CDR3 length: 12
clone size: NA
D gene: NA
V gene: TRBV7-9
J gene: TRBJ2-2
CDR3 DNA: TGTGCCAGCAGCTTTTCCACCGGGGAGCTGTTTTTT
CDR3 protein: CASSFSTGELFF

CDR3 length: 16
clone size: NA
D gene: NA
V gene: TRBV25-1
J gene: TRBJ2-2
CDR3 DNA: TGTGCCAGCAGTGCGGGTGGGGGTACGAACACCGGGGAGCTGTTTTTT
CDR3 protein: CASSAGGGTNTGELFF